The present T cell receptor (beta chain) was sequenced within a study of blood T cell repertoires in COVID-19. Study background: The United States, Italy and Spain were the sources of the acute and convalescent COVID-19 samples.

Enrollment of patients from Seattle took place during active infection, with longitudinal follow-up. Authors' processing steps: Amplification from reference gene primers served as the basis for estimated nucleated cell counts. Repertoires were generated with immunoSEQ multiplex PCR, while TCRdb's copy carries only in-frame clones and drops some. V and J calls and clone size follow that table, whereas D and trimming were derived from the DNA. Among 250,000 to 350,000 clones listed, around 82% were seen once. The germline CDR1 and CDR2 sequences are GTSNPN and SVGIG (reference sequence). The CDR3 sequence is 16 residues long. V shed 7 bases, J shed 0 bases, and the junction held 6 bases outside the gene matches.

The sample comprised peripheral blood. J is TRBJ2-3 and V is TRBV30; 14 nucleotides agree with TRBD2. This TCR was sampled from a person aged 65 to 85 with COVID-19, enrolled during active disease. The CDR3, as DNA: TGTGCCTACGGGACTAGCGGGAGTCCCAGCACAGATACGCAGTATTTT. Amino acid sequence: CAYGTSGSPSTDTQYF.